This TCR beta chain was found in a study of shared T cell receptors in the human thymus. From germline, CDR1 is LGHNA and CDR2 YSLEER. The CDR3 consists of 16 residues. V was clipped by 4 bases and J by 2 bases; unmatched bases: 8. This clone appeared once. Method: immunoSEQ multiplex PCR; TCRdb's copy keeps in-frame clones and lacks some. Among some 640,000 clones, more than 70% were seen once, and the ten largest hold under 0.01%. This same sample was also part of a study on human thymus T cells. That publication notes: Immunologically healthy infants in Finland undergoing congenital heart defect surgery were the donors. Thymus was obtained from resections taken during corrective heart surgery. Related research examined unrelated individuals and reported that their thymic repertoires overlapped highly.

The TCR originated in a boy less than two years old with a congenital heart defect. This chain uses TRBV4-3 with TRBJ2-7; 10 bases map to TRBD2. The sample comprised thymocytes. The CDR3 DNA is TGCGCCAGCAGCCGAGGACTAGCGGAAGATGCCTACGAGCAGTACTTC. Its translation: CASSRGLAEDAYEQYF.